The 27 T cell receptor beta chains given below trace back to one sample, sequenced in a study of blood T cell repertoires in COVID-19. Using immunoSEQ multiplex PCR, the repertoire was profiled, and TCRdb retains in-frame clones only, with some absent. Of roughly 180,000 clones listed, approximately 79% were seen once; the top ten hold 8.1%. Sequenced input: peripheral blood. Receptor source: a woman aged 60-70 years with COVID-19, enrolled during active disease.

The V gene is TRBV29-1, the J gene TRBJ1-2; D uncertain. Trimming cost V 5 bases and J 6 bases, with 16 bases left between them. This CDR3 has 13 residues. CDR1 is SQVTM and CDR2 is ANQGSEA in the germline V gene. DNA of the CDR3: TGCAGCGTTAACCTGGGAGTCGGGGATGGCTACACCTTC. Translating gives CSVNLGVGDGYTF.

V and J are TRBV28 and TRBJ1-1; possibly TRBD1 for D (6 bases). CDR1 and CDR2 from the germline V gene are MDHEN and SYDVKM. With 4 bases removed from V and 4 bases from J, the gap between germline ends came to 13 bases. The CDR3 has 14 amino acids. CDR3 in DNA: TGTGCCAGCAGTTACGGGGGGCGCGGCACTGAAGCTTTCTTT. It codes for CASSYGGRGTEAFF.

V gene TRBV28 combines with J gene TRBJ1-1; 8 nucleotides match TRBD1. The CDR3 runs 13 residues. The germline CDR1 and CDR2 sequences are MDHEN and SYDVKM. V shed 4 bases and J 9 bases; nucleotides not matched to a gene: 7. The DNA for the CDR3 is TGTGCCAGCAGTTCCGCGGGGACAGGAAAAGCTTTCTTT. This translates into CASSSAGTGKAFF.

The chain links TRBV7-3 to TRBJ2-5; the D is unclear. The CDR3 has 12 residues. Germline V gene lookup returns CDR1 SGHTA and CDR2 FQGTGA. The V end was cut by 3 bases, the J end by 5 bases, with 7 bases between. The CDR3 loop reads CASSFPGETQYF. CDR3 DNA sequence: TGTGCCAGCAGCTTCCCCGGGGAGACCCAGTACTTC.

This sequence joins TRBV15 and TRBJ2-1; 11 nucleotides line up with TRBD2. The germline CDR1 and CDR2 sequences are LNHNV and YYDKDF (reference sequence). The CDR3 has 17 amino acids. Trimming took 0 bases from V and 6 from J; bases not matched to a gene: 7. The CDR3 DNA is TGTGCCACCAGCAGAGATTGGGGAGGGACTAGCGGCAATGAGCAGTTCTTC. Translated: CATSRDWGGTSGNEQFF.

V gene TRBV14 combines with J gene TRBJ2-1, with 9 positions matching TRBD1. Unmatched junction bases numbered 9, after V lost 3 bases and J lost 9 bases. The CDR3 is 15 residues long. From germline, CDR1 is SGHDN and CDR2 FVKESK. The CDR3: CASSQAGTGTGEQFF. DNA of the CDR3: TGTGCCAGCAGCCAGGCCGGGACAGGGACTGGTGAGCAGTTCTTC.

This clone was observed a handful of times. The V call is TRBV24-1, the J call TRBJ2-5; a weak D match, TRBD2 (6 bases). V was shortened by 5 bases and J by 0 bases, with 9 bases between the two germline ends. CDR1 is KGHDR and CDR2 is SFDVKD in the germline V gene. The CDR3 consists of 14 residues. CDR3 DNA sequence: TGTGCCACCAGTGGCGGGGCGAACCAAGAGACCCAGTACTTC. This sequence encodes CATSGGANQETQYF.

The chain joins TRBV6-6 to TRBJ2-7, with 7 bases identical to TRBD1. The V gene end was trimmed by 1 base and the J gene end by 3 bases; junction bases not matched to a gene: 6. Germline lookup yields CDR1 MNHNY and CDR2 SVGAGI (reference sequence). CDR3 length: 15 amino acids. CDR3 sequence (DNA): TGTGCCAGCAGTTACTTCTGGACAGGTGACTACGAGCAGTACTTC. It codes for CASSYFWTGDYEQYF.

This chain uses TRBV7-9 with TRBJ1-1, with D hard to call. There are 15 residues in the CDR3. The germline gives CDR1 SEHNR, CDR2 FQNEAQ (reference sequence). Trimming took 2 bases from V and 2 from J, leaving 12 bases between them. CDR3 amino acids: CASSLLGGRNTEAFF. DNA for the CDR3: TGTGCCAGCAGCTTACTAGGCGGGAGAAACACTGAAGCTTTCTTT. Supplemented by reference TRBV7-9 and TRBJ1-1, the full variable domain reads DTGVSQNPRHKITKRGQNVTFRCDPISEHNRLYWYRQTLGQGPEFLTYFQNEAQLEKSRLLSDRFSAERPKGSFSTLEIQRTEQGDSAMYLCASSLLGGRNTEAFFGQGTRLTVV.

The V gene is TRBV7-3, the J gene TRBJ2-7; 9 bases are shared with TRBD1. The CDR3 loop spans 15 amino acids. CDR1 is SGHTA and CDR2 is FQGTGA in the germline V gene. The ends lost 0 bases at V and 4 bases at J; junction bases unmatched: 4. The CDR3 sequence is CASSLTGQGSYEQYF. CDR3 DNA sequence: TGTGCCAGCAGCTTAACGGGACAGGGATCTTACGAGCAGTACTTC.

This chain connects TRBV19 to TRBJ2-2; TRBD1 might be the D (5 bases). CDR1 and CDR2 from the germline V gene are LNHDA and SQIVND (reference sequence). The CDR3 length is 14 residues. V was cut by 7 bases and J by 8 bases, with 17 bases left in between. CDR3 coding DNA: TGTGCCAGTAAGGCAGGGTCTGGTTGGGGGGAGCTGTTTTTT. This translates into CASKAGSGWGELFF.

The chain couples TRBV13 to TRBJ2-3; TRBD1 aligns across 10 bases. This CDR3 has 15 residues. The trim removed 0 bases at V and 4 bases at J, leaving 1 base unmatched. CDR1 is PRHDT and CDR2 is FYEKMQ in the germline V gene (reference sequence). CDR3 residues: CASSLGTGGADTQYF. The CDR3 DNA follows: TGTGCCAGCAGCTTAGGGACAGGGGGCGCAGATACGCAGTATTTT.

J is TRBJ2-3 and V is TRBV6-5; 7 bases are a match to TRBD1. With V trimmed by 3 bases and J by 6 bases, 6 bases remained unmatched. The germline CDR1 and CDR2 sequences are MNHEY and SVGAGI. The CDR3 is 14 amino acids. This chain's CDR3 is CASSYDRAADTQYF. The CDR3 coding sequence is TGTGCCAGCAGTTATGACAGGGCGGCGGATACGCAGTATTTT.

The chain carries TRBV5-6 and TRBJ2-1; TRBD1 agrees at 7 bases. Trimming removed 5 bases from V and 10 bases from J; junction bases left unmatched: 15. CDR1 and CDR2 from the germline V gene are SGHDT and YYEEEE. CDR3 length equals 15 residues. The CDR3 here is CASRTWQGRGREQFF. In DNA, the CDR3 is TGTGCCAGCAGGACGTGGCAGGGAAGGGGGCGAGAGCAGTTCTTC.

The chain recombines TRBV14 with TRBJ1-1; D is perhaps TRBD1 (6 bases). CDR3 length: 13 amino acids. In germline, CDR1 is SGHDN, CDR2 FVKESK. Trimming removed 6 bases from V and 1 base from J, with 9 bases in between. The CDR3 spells CASSRQENTEAFF. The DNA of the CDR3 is TGTGCCAGCAGTCGACAGGAGAACACTGAAGCTTTCTTT. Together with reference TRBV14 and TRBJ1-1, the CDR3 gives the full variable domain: EAGVTQFPSHSVIEKGQTVTLRCDPISGHDNLYWYRRVMGKEIKFLLHFVKESKQDESGMPNNRFLAERTGGTYSTLKVQPAELEDSGVYFCASSRQENTEAFFGQGTRLTVV.

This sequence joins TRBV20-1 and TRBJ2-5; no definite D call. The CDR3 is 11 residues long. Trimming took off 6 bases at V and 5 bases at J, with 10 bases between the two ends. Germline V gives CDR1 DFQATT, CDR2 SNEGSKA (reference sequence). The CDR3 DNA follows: TGCAGTGCCAAAAACGGGGAGACCCAGTACTTC. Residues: CSAKNGETQYF.

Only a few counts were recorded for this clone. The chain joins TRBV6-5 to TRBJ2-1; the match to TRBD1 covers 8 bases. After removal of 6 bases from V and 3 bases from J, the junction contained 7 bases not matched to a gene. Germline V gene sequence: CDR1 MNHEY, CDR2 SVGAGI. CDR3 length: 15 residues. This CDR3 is CASRTYTGGYNEQFF. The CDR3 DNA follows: TGTGCCAGCAGGACATACACAGGGGGCTACAATGAGCAGTTCTTC.

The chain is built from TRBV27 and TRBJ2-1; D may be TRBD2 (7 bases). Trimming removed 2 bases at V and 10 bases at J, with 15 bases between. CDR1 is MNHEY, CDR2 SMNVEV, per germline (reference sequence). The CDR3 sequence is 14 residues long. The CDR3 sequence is CASSLAGADGEQFF. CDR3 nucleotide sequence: TGTGCCAGCAGTTTAGCGGGGGCCGACGGCGAGCAGTTCTTC.

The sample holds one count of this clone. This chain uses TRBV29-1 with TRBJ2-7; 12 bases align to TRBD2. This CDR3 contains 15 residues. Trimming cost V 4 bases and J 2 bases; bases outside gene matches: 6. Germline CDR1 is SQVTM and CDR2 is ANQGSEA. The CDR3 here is CSVASGRAGTYEQYF. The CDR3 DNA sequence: TGCAGCGTTGCTAGCGGGAGGGCCGGTACCTACGAGCAGTACTTC.

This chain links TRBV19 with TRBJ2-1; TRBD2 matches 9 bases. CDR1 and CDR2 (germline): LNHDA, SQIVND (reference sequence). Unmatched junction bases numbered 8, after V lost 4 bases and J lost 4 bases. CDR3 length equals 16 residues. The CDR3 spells CASSTSAGGTYNEQFF. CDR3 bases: TGTGCCAGTAGTACTTCAGCGGGGGGAACTTACAATGAGCAGTTCTTC.

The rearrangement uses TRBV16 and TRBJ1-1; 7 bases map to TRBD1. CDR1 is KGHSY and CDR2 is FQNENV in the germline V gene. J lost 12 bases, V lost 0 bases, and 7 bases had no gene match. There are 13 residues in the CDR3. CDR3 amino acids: CASSQSEGAQSFF. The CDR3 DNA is TGTGCCAGCAGCCAATCGGAGGGGGCGCAATCTTTCTTT. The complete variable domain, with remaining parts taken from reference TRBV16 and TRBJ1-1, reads GEEVAQTPKHLVRGEGQKAKLYCAPIKGHSYVFWYQQVLKNEFKFLISFQNENVFDETGMPKERFSAKCLPNSPCSLEIQATKLEDSAVYFCASSQSEGAQSFFGQGTRLTVV.

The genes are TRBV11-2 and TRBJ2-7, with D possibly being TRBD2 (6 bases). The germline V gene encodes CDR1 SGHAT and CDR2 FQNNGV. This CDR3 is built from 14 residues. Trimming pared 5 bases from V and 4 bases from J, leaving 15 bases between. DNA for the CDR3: TGTGCCAGCAGCCTGGAACGGGACTCTTACGAGCAGTACTTC. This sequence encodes CASSLERDSYEQYF.

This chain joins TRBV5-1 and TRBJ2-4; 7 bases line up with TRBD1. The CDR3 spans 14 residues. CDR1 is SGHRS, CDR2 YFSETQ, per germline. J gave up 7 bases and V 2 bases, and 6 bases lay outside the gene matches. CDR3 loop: CASSFQGVGNIQYF. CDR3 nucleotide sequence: TGCGCCAGCAGCTTCCAGGGGGTGGGGAACATTCAGTACTTC.

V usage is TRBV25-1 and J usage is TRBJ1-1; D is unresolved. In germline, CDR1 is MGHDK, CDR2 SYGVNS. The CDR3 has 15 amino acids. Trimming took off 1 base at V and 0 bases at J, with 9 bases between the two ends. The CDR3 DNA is TGTGCCAGCAGTGAATTCGGCAGGATGAACACTGAAGCTTTCTTT. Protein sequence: CASSEFGRMNTEAFF.

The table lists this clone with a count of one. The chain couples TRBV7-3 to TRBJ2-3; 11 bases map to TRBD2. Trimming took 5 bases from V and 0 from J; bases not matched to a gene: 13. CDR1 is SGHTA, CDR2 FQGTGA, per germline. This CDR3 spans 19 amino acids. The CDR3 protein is CASSLLGLAGGTSTDTQYF. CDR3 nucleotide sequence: TGTGCCAGCAGCCTCCTAGGGTTAGCGGGGGGGACTAGCACAGATACGCAGTATTTT. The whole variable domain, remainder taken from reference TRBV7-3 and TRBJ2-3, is GAGVSQTPSNKVTEKGKYVELRCDPISGHTALYWYRQSLGQGPEFLIYFQGTGAADDSGLPNDRFFAVRPEGSVSTLKIQRTERGDSAVYLCASSLLGLAGGTSTDTQYFGPGTRLTVL.

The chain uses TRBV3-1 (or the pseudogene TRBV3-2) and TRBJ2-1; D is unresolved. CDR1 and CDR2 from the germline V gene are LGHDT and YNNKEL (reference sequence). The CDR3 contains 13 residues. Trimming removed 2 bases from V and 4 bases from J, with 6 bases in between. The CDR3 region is CASSQITYNEQFF. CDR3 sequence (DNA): TGTGCCAGCAGCCAAATTACTTACAATGAGCAGTTCTTC.

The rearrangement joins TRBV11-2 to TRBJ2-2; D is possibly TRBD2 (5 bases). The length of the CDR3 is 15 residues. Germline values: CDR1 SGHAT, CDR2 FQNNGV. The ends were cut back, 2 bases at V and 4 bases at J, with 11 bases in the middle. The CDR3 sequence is CASSLLALGTGELFF. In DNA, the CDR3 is TGTGCCAGCAGCTTATTAGCGTTGGGCACCGGGGAGCTGTTTTTT.